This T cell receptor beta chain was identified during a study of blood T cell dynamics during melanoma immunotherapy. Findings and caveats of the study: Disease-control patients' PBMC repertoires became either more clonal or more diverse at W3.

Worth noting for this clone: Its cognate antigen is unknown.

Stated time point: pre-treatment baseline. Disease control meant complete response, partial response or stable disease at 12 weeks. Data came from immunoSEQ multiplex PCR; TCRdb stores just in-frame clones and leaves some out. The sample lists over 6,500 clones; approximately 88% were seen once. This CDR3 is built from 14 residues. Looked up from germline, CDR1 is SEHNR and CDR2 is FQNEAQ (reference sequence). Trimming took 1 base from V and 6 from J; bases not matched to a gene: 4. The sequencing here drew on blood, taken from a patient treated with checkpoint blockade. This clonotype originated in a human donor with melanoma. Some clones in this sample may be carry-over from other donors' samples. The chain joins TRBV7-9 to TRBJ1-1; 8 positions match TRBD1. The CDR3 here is CASSLGQGSAEAFF. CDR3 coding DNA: TGTGCCAGCAGCTTAGGACAGGGGAGTGCTGAAGCTTTCTTT.